This entry is about one T cell receptor beta chain. What it binds is unknown. These data come from a study of pediatric ulcerative colitis. Looked up from germline, CDR1 is SGHKS and CDR2 is YYEKEE (reference sequence). V lost 4 bases and J lost 2; bases outside the gene matches: 16. The CDR3 totals 18 residues. Up to 500,000 reads were sequenced per sample. The repertoire was sequenced with immunoSEQ multiplex PCR; TCRdb's copy has only in-frame clones and lacks some. The sample contains about 4,600 clones, over 85% of which appear only once. Study-wide results and caveats: Two rectal clonotypes were found only in ulcerative colitis patients, all of them.

The clonotype originates from a boy younger than 18 who was a control in a study of pediatric ulcerative colitis. The J gene is TRBJ1-1, the V gene TRBV5-5; TRBD1 matches 8 bases. Material for sequencing was blood. This CDR3 is CASSLSPSNRGGNTEAFF. The DNA for the CDR3 is TGTGCCAGCAGCCTCTCCCCTTCGAACAGGGGGGGAAACACTGAAGCTTTCTTT.